The 2 T cell receptor beta chains below were found in one sample sequenced in a study of T cell changes during pregnancy in multiple sclerosis. Profiled with immunoSEQ multiplex PCR; TCRdb holds only in-frame clones, not every one. This table has around 110,000 clones, 85% to 95% appearing once. Sequenced material: peripheral blood, taken after pregnancy. The origin of the receptors is a female donor with multiple sclerosis, enrolled in a pregnancy study.

This chain connects TRBV6-6 to TRBJ1-2; 12 positions agree with TRBD1. With 0 bases clipped from V and 6 bases from J, the junction kept 5 bases outside the gene matches. This CDR3 is 16 amino acids long. CDR1 and CDR2 (germline): MNHNY, SVGAGI (reference sequence). DNA for the CDR3: TGTGCCAGCAGTTACTCTATGGGACAGGGGGCCAATGGCTACACCTTC. Amino acid sequence: CASSYSMGQGANGYTF.

The V call is TRBV6-1, the J call TRBJ2-5; D not resolved. The CDR3 extends over 13 amino acids. V shed 7 bases and J shed 4 bases, with 13 bases lying between them. Germline CDR1 reads MNHNS; CDR2 reads SASEGT. CDR3 nucleotide sequence: TGTGCCAGCAAATTCCCAGGTCCAGAGACCCAGTACTTC. As protein: CASKFPGPETQYF.